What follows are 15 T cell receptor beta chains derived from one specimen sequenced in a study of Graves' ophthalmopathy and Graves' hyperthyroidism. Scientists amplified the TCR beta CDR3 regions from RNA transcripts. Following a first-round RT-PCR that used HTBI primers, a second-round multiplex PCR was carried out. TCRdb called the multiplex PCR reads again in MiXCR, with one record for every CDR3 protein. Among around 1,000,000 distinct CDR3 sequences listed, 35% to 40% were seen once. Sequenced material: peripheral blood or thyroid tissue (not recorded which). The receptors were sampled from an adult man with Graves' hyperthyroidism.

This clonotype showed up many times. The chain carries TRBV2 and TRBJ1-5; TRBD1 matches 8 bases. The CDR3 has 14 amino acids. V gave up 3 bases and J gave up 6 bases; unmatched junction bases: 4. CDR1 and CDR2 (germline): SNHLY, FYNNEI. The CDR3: CASSDQGAFQPQHF. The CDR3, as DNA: TGTGCCAGCAGTGATCAGGGGGCGTTTCAGCCCCAGCATTTT.

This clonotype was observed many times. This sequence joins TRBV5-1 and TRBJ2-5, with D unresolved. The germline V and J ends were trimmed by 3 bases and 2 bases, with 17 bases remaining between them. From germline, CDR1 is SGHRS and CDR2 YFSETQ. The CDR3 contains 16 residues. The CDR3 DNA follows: TGCGCCAGCAGCTCATCCCCCATCGGCCTTCAAGAGACCCAGTACTTC. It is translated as CASSSSPIGLQETQYF.

The CDR3 sequence: CAISRLGQNYGYTF. CDR3 sequence (DNA): TGTGCCATCAGTCGGCTCGGGCAAAACTATGGCTACACCTTC. J is TRBJ1-2 and V is TRBV10-3; the D is unclear. Trimming pared 5 bases from V and 2 bases from J, leaving 12 bases between. This CDR3 has 14 amino acids. Germline V gene sequence: CDR1 ENHRY, CDR2 SYGVKD.

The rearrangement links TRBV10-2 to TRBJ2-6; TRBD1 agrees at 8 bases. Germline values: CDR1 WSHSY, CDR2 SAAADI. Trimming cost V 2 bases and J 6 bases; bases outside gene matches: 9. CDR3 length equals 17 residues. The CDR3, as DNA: TGCGCCAGCAGTGAGCCGGACAGGGCAAGAGCGGCCAACGTCCTGACTTTC. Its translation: CASSEPDRARAANVLTF.

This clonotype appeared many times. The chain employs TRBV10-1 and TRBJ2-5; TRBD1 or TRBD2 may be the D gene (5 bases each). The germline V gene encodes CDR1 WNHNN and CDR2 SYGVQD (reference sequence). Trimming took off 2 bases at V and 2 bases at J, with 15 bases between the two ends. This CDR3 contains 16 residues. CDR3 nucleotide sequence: TGCGCCAGCAGTGAGGGTCGGGGCACAAAACAAGAGACCCAGTACTTC. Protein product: CASSEGRGTKQETQYF.

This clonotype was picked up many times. The CDR3 region is CATRLAGVDEQYF. The CDR3 DNA reads as TGTGCCACCAGACTAGCGGGGGTTGACGAGCAGTACTTC. V and J are TRBV15 and TRBJ2-7; 11 bases match TRBD2. V gave up 6 bases and J gave up 5 bases; unmatched junction bases: 3. This CDR3 has 13 amino acids. Germline assignment: CDR1 LNHNV and CDR2 YYDKDF (reference sequence).

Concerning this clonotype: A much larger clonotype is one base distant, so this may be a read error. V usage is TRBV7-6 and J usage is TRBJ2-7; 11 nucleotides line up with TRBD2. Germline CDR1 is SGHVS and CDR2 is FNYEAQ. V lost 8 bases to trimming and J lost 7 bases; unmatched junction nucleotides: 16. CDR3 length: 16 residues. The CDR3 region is CASSPLTSGGNGEQYF. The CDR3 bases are TGTGCCAGCTCCCCTTTAACTAGCGGGGGTAATGGGGAGCAGTACTTC.

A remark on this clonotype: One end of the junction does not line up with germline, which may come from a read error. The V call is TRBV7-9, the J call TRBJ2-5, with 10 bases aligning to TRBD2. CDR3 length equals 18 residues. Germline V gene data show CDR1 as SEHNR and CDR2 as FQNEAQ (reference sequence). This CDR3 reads CANSLPPLAGEYQETQYF. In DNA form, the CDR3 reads TGTGCCAACAGCTTACCCCCGCTAGCGGGGGAGTACCAAGAGACCCAGTACTTC.

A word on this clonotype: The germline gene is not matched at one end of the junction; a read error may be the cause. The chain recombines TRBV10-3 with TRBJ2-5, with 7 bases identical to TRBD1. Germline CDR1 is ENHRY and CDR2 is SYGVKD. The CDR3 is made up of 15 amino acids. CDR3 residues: CAISWDRGLQGTQYF. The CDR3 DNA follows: TGTGCCATCAGTTGGGACAGAGGGCTCCAAGGGACCCAGTACTTC.

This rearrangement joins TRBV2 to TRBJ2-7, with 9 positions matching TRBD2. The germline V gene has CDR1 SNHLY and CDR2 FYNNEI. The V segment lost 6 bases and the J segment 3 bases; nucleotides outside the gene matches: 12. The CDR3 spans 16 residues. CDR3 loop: CASSLGGGTSLYEQYF. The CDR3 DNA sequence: TGTGCCAGCAGCTTAGGCGGGGGGACTAGCCTCTACGAGCAGTACTTC.

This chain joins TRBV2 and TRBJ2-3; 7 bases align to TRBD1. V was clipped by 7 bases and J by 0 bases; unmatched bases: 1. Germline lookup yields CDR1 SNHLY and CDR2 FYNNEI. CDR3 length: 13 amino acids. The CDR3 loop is CASKGASTDTQYF. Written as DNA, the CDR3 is TGTGCCAGCAAGGGGGCGAGCACAGATACGCAGTATTTT.

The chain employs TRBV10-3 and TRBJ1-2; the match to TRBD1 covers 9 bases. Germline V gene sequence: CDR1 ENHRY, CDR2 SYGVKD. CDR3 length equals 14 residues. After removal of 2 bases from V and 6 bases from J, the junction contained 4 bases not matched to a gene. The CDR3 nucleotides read TGTGCCATCAGTGAGGGGGACAGGGCGGATGGCTACACCTTC. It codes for CAISEGDRADGYTF.

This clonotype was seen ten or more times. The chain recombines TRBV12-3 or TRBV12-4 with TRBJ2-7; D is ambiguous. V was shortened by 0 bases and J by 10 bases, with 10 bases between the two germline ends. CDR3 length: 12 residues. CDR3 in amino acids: CASSLALAPQYF. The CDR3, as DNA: TGTGCCAGCAGTTTAGCTCTGGCCCCACAGTACTTC.

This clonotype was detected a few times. CDR3 sequence: CASSMGSAGNTIYF. The CDR3, as DNA: TGTGCCAGTAGTATGGGCAGCGCCGGCAACACCATATATTTT. The chain links TRBV19 to TRBJ1-3, with unresolved D. This CDR3 has 14 amino acids. Germline assignment: CDR1 LNHDA and CDR2 SQIVND (reference sequence). V lost 3 bases, J lost 7 bases, and 13 bases lay in between.

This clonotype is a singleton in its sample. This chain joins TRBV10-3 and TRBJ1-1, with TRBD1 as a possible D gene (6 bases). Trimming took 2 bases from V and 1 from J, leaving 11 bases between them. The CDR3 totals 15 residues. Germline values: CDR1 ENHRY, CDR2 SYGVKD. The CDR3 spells CAISEGGGSNTEAFF. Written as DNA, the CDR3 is TGTGCCATCAGTGAGGGTGGGGGCTCGAACACTGAAGCTTTCTTT.